The 19 T cell receptor beta chains reported below all come from one sample, sequenced in a study of cytomegalovirus exposure and HLA in healthy donors. With 60 Vbeta and 13 Jbeta primers, the PCR was carried out. Method: immunoSEQ multiplex PCR; TCRdb's copy keeps in-frame clones and lacks some. The table lists more than 95,000 clones, around 60% of them singletons. Sequenced input: PBMCs. The receptors were sampled from a man in his sixties in good health and CMV-seronegative.

The chain couples TRBV4-1 to TRBJ2-7; TRBD1 might be the D (5 bases). This CDR3 comprises 12 residues. Germline V gene data show CDR1 as MGHRA and CDR2 as YSYEKL. The germline V and J ends were trimmed by 5 bases and 6 bases, with 11 bases remaining between them. The CDR3 DNA sequence: TGCGCCAGCAGCTTTAGGGGTGGCGAGCAGTACTTC. The encoded protein is CASSFRGGEQYF.

This sequence joins TRBV9 and TRBJ1-3; 7 bases agree with TRBD1. Trimming removed 4 bases from V and 4 bases from J; junction bases left unmatched: 8. CDR3 length: 15 amino acids. Germline assignment: CDR1 SGDLS and CDR2 YYNGEE. The CDR3 loop is CASSTATGLGNTIYF. The CDR3, as DNA: TGTGCCAGCAGCACCGCGACAGGGCTGGGAAACACCATATATTTT.

This chain links TRBV11-2 with TRBJ1-2; D remains unclear. Trimming took off 4 bases at V and 4 bases at J, with 19 bases between the two ends. The CDR3 totals 16 residues. The germline gives CDR1 SGHAT, CDR2 FQNNGV. The CDR3 loop reads CASSSPGGGRGYGYTF. The CDR3 DNA follows: TGTGCCAGCAGCTCCCCAGGCGGAGGTCGAGGCTATGGCTACACCTTC.

The rearrangement links TRBV29-1 to TRBJ1-1; D might be TRBD1 (6 bases). The CDR3 is 14 residues long. The V end lost 4 bases, the J end lost 3 bases, and 15 bases lay between the germline ends. From germline, CDR1 is SQVTM and CDR2 ANQGSEA. DNA of the CDR3: TGCAGCGTTGCTTCTACAGGGTTAGACACTGAAGCTTTCTTT. As protein: CSVASTGLDTEAFF.

The genes are TRBV7-3 and TRBJ2-3; 7 nucleotides agree with TRBD1. The CDR3 covers 16 residues. V lost 5 bases, J lost 6 bases, and 14 bases stayed unmatched. From germline, CDR1 is SGHTA and CDR2 FQGTGA. The CDR3: CASSLFGGQGVDTQYF. The CDR3 bases are TGTGCCAGCAGCCTATTTGGGGGTCAGGGGGTTGATACGCAGTATTTT.

In DNA form, the CDR3 reads TGTGCCTGGGGGGGACTAGCGGGAGTAGGCGGGGAGCTGTTTTTT. This gives the protein CAWGGLAGVGGELFF. The V call is TRBV30, the J call TRBJ2-2; TRBD2 matches 14 bases. With V trimmed by 5 bases and J by 7 bases, 6 bases remained unmatched. This CDR3 spans 15 amino acids. The germline V gene encodes CDR1 GTSNPN and CDR2 SVGIG (reference sequence).

This clone was recorded once. V is TRBV19 and J is TRBJ2-7; 9 bases are a match to TRBD1. The CDR3 length is 14 residues. Germline V lookup: CDR1 LNHDA, CDR2 SQIVND (reference sequence). V lost 4 bases, J lost 7 bases, and 8 bases stayed unmatched. The CDR3 here is CASSKLDRGGEQYF. CDR3 nucleotides: TGTGCCAGTAGTAAACTAGACAGGGGGGGGGAGCAGTACTTC. The variable domain in full, with the rest retrieved from reference TRBV19 and TRBJ2-7, is DGGITQSPKYLFRKEGQNVTLSCEQNLNHDAMYWYRQDPGQGLRLIYYSQIVNDFQKGDIAEGYSVSREKKESFPLTVTSAQKNPTAFYLCASSKLDRGGEQYFGPGTRLTVT.

The rearrangement links TRBV2 to TRBJ2-7, with TRBD1 as a possible D gene (6 bases). V lost 4 bases, J lost 0 bases, and 10 bases lay in between. The CDR3 covers 14 residues. Germline V gene data show CDR1 as SNHLY and CDR2 as FYNNEI. This CDR3 reads CASSAGTLSYEQYF. CDR3 DNA: TGTGCCAGCAGTGCGGGGACACTCTCCTACGAGCAGTACTTC.

The chain joins TRBV28 to TRBJ1-3; tentatively, D is TRBD1 (6 bases). The CDR3 has 16 residues. V lost 6 bases, J lost 1 base, and 16 bases lay in between. Germline-derived CDR1 and CDR2 are MDHEN and SYDVKM. Here the CDR3 DNA reads TGTGCCAGCAGATCAATACAGGGCGTATCTGGAAACACCATATATTTT. Protein: CASRSIQGVSGNTIYF.

The V call is TRBV10-3, the J call TRBJ1-2; TRBD1 might be the D (5 bases). The germline V gene has CDR1 ENHRY and CDR2 SYGVKD. V shed 8 bases and J shed 5 bases, with 12 bases lying between them. CDR3 length: 12 amino acids. CDR3 in amino acids: CAIGGTGYGYTF. Written as DNA, the CDR3 is TGTGCCATCGGAGGGACTGGTTATGGCTACACCTTC.

This sequence joins TRBV28 and TRBJ1-6; 8 positions agree with TRBD1. The CDR3 is 16 residues long. The germline V gene encodes CDR1 MDHEN and CDR2 SYDVKM. J was trimmed by 7 bases and V by 2 bases; bases with no gene match: 7. CDR3 protein: CASSLPQGALNSPLHF. The CDR3 DNA is TGTGCCAGCAGTTTACCCCAGGGGGCGCTCAATTCACCCCTCCACTTT.

The rearrangement joins TRBV7-6 to TRBJ1-1; D unclear. Germline CDR1 and CDR2: SGHVS and FNYEAQ. The V and J ends lost 1 base and 9 bases respectively, with 12 bases between them. CDR3 length: 13 amino acids. CDR3 bases: TGTGCCAGCAGCTTAGATTACGGGGAACAAGCTTTCTTT. Its protein product is CASSLDYGEQAFF. Complete variable domain (other parts from reference TRBV7-6 and TRBJ1-1): GAGVSQSPRYKVTKRGQDVALRCDPISGHVSLYWYRQALGQGPEFLTYFNYEAQQDKSGLPNDRFSAERPEGSISTLTIQRTEQRDSAMYRCASSLDYGEQAFFGQGTRLTVV.

The chain carries TRBV6-5 and TRBJ1-2; 8 positions match TRBD1. V was clipped by 6 bases and J by 3 bases; unmatched bases: 3. From germline, CDR1 is MNHEY and CDR2 SVGAGI. The CDR3 spans 13 residues. The CDR3 protein is CASSGQGDYGYTF. For the CDR3, the DNA is TGTGCCAGCAGCGGACAGGGAGACTATGGCTACACCTTC.

This clone turned up a few times. This chain joins TRBV14 and TRBJ2-4; D call uncertain. V dropped 1 base and J dropped 0 bases, with 7 bases sitting between them. CDR1 and CDR2 (germline): SGHDN, FVKESK. This CDR3 comprises 15 residues. For the CDR3, the DNA is TGTGCCAGCAGCCAAGGGAGCTTAGCCAAAAACATTCAGTACTTC. Its protein product is CASSQGSLAKNIQYF.

The V and J genes are TRBV4-1 and TRBJ2-2; D gene unclear. The CDR3 has 14 residues. Trimming shortened V by 2 bases and J by 6 bases, and 10 bases separated the two germline ends. Per germline, CDR1 MGHRA and CDR2 YSYEKL. CDR3: CASSQLGGPGELFF. As DNA, the CDR3 is TGCGCCAGCAGCCAACTCGGCGGCCCCGGGGAGCTGTTTTTT.

The chain combines TRBV5-4 with TRBJ2-3; the D is unclear. Germline V gene sequence: CDR1 SGHNT, CDR2 YYREEE (reference sequence). The germline V and J ends were trimmed by 6 bases and 2 bases, with 7 bases remaining between them. There are 12 residues in the CDR3. CDR3 protein: CASNQFTDTQYF. DNA of the CDR3: TGTGCCAGCAACCAGTTCACAGATACGCAGTATTTT.

This chain joins TRBV6-1 and TRBJ2-1; no reliable D call. Germline V gene lookup returns CDR1 MNHNS and CDR2 SASEGT. The CDR3 extends over 13 amino acids. Trimming took off 7 bases at V and 7 bases at J, with 14 bases between the two ends. In DNA form, the CDR3 reads TGTGCCAGCATATCCCCTGAAGAGAATGAGCAGTTCTTC. Translated: CASISPEENEQFF.

This chain connects TRBV9 to TRBJ2-3, with 9 bases aligning to TRBD1. The V gene end was trimmed by 0 bases and the J gene end by 5 bases; junction bases not matched to a gene: 13. This CDR3 spans 18 amino acids. CDR1 SGDLS and CDR2 YYNGEE come from the germline V gene. CDR3 nucleotide sequence: TGTGCCAGCAGCGTAGGGGATCGGGACAGGGTAGTCGTAGATACGCAGTATTTT. Its protein is CASSVGDRDRVVVDTQYF.

To note about this clone: No conserved phenylalanine or tryptophan ends this CDR3, so it is likely a read error. CDR3 region: CASSGTAGNTIYS. The DNA of the CDR3 is TGTGCCAGTAGCGGGACAGCAGGAAACACCATATATTCT. The rearrangement links TRBV19 to TRBJ1-3; 7 positions agree with TRBD1. V dropped 6 bases and J dropped 4; count of bases not matched to a gene: 3. Germline CDR1 and CDR2: LNHDA and SQIVND (reference sequence). CDR3 length: 13 amino acids.